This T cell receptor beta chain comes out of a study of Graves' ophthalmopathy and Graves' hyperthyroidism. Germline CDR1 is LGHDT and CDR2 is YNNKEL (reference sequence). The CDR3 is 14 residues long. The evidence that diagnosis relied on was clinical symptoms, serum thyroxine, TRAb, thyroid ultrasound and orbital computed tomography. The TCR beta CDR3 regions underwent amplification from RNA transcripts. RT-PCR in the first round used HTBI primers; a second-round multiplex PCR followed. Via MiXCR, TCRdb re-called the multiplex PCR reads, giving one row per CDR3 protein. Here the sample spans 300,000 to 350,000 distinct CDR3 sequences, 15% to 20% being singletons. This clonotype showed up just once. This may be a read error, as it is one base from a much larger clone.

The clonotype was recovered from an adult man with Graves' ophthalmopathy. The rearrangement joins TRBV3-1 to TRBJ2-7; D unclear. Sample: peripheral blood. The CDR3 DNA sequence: TGTAGCAGCAGCCAAGATTCGCTAGCCTACGAGCAGTACTTC. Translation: CSSSQDSLAYEQYF.